This T cell receptor (beta chain) emerged from a study of blood T cell repertoires in COVID-19. The study recruited people aged 18 to 89 years across about 25 US areas. Per the germline V gene, CDR1 is MGHRA and CDR2 is YSYEKL. The CDR3 contains 17 residues. Trimming pared 1 base from V and 0 bases from J, leaving 14 bases between. Profiling relied on immunoSEQ multiplex PCR, and the TCRdb table lists in-frame clones only, not all of them. The sample has about 250,000 clones, roughly 87% seen once. The chain recombines TRBV4-1 with TRBJ2-3, with TRBD2 as a possible D gene (6 bases). This sequence originates from a woman aged 25 to 39 with acute COVID-19. Sample: PBMCs or T cells enriched from blood (not recorded which). This CDR3 reads CASSQVWAAGSTDTQYF. The CDR3 coding sequence is TGCGCCAGCAGCCAAGTTTGGGCGGCGGGGAGCACAGATACGCAGTATTTT.